What follows describes a single T cell receptor beta chain. The sample is drawn from a study of CD8+CD57+ T cells in acquired aplastic anemia. The wider study: Roughly 3.1 ug was the average amount of DNA from sorted CD4+ and CD8+ cells.

The germline CDR1 and CDR2 sequences are MGHDK and SYGVNS. Deletions cut 4 bases from V and 5 bases from J, with 9 bases between. The CDR3 length is 14 residues. Profiles of TCR beta VDJ and CDR3 were generated from a genomic DNA template. One entry per CDR3 protein results from TCRdb running MiXCR on the reads. The profile shows 110,000 or so distinct CDR3 sequences, less than 65% of them singletons. This clonotype was sampled from a human donor in good health, serving as a control. V and J are TRBV25-1 and TRBJ1-6; no definite D call. The sample taken for sequencing was sorted CD4+, CD8+, or CD8+CD57+ T cells (not recorded which) from PBMCs. The DNA of the CDR3 is TGTGCCAGCAGTGCATTCGGGGATAATTCACCCCTCCACTTT. As protein: CASSAFGDNSPLHF.